The rows below give T cell receptor beta chains drawn from one sample of a study of shared clonotypes between healthy human individuals. Libraries were prepared by immunoSEQ multiplex PCR; TCRdb keeps only in-frame clonotypes and omits some of them. The repertoire includes more than 2,000,000 clones, around 90% of them detected once, and 0.11% to 0.15% sits in the top ten. The sample was naive CD4+ T cells sorted from blood. Every receptor here comes from a man in his late teens or twenties in good health. CDR3s include the opening cysteine and the closing phenylalanine or tryptophan. The D gene is left open where the match is weak. Clone size appears in some rows only: once, few, many, or a class for an expanded clone.

cdr3_aa | cdr3_nt | d_call | j_call | clone_size | v_call
CASSIEERNIQYF | TGTGCCAGTAGTATAGAAGAGCGGAACATTCAGTACTTC | NA | TRBJ2-4 | NA | TRBV19
CASSKGGTSGRFRETQYF | TGTGCCAGCAGCAAGGGAGGGACTAGCGGGAGGTTTAGGGAGACCCAGTACTTC | NA | TRBJ2-5 | NA | TRBV21-1
CAWSNTRRGGYGYTF | TGTGCCTGGAGTAATACACGGAGGGGGGGCTATGGCTACACCTTC | NA | TRBJ1-2 | NA | TRBV30
CASSVENRGTGELFF | TGTGCCAGCAGCGTAGAGAATCGGGGTACCGGGGAGCTGTTTTTT | NA | TRBJ2-2 | NA | TRBV9
CASSQIGQVTDTQYF | TGCGCCAGCAGCCAAATTGGACAGGTTACAGATACGCAGTATTTT | TRBD1 | TRBJ2-3 | NA | TRBV5-1
CASSLDRGEETQYF | TGCGCCAGCAGCTTGGATCGAGGAGAAGAGACCCAGTACTTC | NA | TRBJ2-5 | NA | TRBV5-1
CASSETGDPEAFF | TGTGCCAGCTCCGAGACAGGGGACCCTGAAGCTTTCTTT | TRBD1 | TRBJ1-1 | NA | TRBV18
CASSPSGLGEQYF | TGTGCCAGCTCACCCTCGGGACTTGGTGAGCAGTACTTC | NA | TRBJ2-7 | NA | TRBV18
CASGRTWTGSSYEQYF | TGTGCTAGTGGTCGTACTTGGACAGGGAGCTCCTACGAGCAGTACTTC | TRBD1 | TRBJ2-7 | NA | TRBV12-5
CASSAGDGTDTQYF | TGTGCCAGCAGCGCGGGAGATGGTACAGATACGCAGTATTTT | TRBD2 | TRBJ2-3 | once | TRBV5-4
CASAPWTGPNYGYTF | TGCGCCAGCGCCCCCTGGACAGGGCCTAACTATGGCTACACCTTC | TRBD1 | TRBJ1-2 | NA | TRBV5-1
CAIAEGLAGQKKQETQYF | TGTGCCATCGCCGAAGGACTAGCGGGGCAAAAGAAACAAGAGACCCAGTACTTC | TRBD2 | TRBJ2-5 | NA | TRBV10-3
CASSPGTGQWEKLFF | TGCGCCAGCAGCCCCGGGACGGGACAGTGGGAAAAACTGTTTTTT | TRBD1 | TRBJ1-4 | NA | TRBV5-1
CASSTPGQASSPLHF | TGTGCCAGCAGTACCCCGGGACAGGCTAGTTCACCCCTCCACTTT | TRBD1 | TRBJ1-6 | NA | TRBV28
CASGGTVKNQPQHF | TGTGCCAGCGGCGGGACAGTTAAGAATCAGCCCCAGCATTTT | TRBD1 | TRBJ1-5 | NA | TRBV25-1
CASSLSPGRVTYEQYF | TGTGCCAGCAGTTTATCCCCGGGCAGGGTGACCTACGAGCAGTACTTC | NA | TRBJ2-7 | NA | TRBV28
CASSSDGRRGYTF | TGTGCCAGCAGCTCGGACGGGCGGCGTGGCTACACCTTC | NA | TRBJ1-2 | NA | TRBV5-4
CASSFLTNTGELFF | TGCGCCAGCAGCTTTTTAACGAACACCGGGGAGCTGTTTTTT | NA | TRBJ2-2 | NA | TRBV5-1
CASSSTGTSGSSEQFF | TGCGCCAGCAGTTCGACTGGGACTAGCGGGAGTTCTGAGCAGTTCTTC | TRBD2 | TRBJ2-1 | NA | TRBV10-1
CAWSRWEIQGYTF | TGTGCCTGGAGTCGCTGGGAGATCCAGGGCTACACCTTC | NA | TRBJ1-2 | NA | TRBV30
CASAGTSGSHEQFF | TGCGCCAGCGCCGGGACTAGCGGGAGCCATGAGCAGTTCTTC | TRBD2 | TRBJ2-1 | once | TRBV5-1
CASRWGARNEQFF | TGCGCCAGCAGGTGGGGGGCGCGGAATGAGCAGTTCTTC | NA | TRBJ2-1 | NA | TRBV5-1
CASSQGGGSEQYF | TGTGCCAGCAGCCAAGGGGGAGGAAGCGAGCAGTACTTC | NA | TRBJ2-7 | NA | TRBV4-2
CASSLVHLDMNTEAFF | TGTGCCAGCAGCTTAGTCCACCTGGACATGAACACTGAAGCTTTCTTT | NA | TRBJ1-1 | NA | TRBV7-6
CASSVGPANTGELFF | TGTGCCAGCAGCGTAGGGCCCGCGAACACCGGGGAGCTGTTTTTT | NA | TRBJ2-2 | few | TRBV9
CASSLQGTEAFF | TGTGCCAGCAGTCTGCAGGGCACTGAAGCTTTCTTT | NA | TRBJ1-1 | NA | TRBV2
CASSLSPGGTNTEAFF | TGTGCCAGCAGCTTATCCCCTGGGGGGACGAACACTGAAGCTTTCTTT | NA | TRBJ1-1 | once | TRBV5-6
CASSQDEQGRLKLFF | TGCGCCAGCAGCCAAGATGAACAGGGGAGATTAAAACTGTTTTTT | TRBD1 | TRBJ1-4 | NA | TRBV4-1
CASSLTGVSDTQYF | TGCGCCAGCAGCTTGACAGGGGTCTCAGATACGCAGTATTTT | TRBD1 | TRBJ2-3 | NA | TRBV5-1
CASSQDWQRNSPLHF | TGCGCCAGCAGCCAAGACTGGCAGAGGAATTCACCCCTCCACTTT | NA | TRBJ1-6 | NA | TRBV4-1
CAWSPLWGGLAGAKGFF | TGTGCCTGGAGTCCGCTCTGGGGGGGACTAGCGGGAGCTAAGGGGTTCTTC | TRBD2 | TRBJ2-1 | NA | TRBV30
CASTLTGGVLRGYTF | TGTGCCAGCACTCTGACCGGGGGAGTTTTGAGGGGCTACACCTTC | NA | TRBJ1-2 | NA | TRBV6-5
CASSLAGSSGYTDTQYF | TGCGCCAGCAGCTTGGCCGGGTCTAGCGGCTACACAGATACGCAGTATTTT | TRBD2 | TRBJ2-3 | NA | TRBV5-1
CAISDPPGLAGAGETQYF | TGTGCCATCAGTGACCCTCCGGGACTAGCGGGGGCAGGGGAGACCCAGTACTTC | TRBD2 | TRBJ2-5 | NA | TRBV10-3
CASSPRLAGTRREQYF | TGTGCCAGCAGCCCCAGACTAGCGGGAACTCGTCGGGAGCAGTACTTC | TRBD2 | TRBJ2-7 | NA | TRBV28
CASSEQGASYEQYF | TGTGCCAGCTCGGAACAGGGGGCCTCCTACGAGCAGTACTTC | TRBD1 | TRBJ2-7 | NA | TRBV7-2
CASSETDRDGYTF | TGCGCCAGCAGTGAGACGGACAGGGATGGCTACACCTTC | TRBD1 | TRBJ1-2 | NA | TRBV10-2
CASSAQFWSGLNTGELFF | TGTGCCAGCAGTGCCCAGTTTTGGAGCGGCCTGAACACCGGGGAGCTGTTTTTT | NA | TRBJ2-2 | NA | TRBV27
CASTERTSGSNEQFF | TGCGCCAGCACTGAACGGACTAGCGGGAGTAATGAGCAGTTCTTC | TRBD2 | TRBJ2-1 | NA | TRBV10-2
CASSSKPGGNEQFF | TGCGCCAGCAGCAGTAAACCCGGAGGGAATGAGCAGTTCTTC | NA | TRBJ2-1 | once | TRBV5-1
CASTPRREGYTF | TGTGCCAGCACCCCTCGAAGGGAAGGCTACACCTTC | NA | TRBJ1-2 | few | TRBV28
CASSLGTSGSGTQYF | TGTGCCAGCAGCTTGGGGACTAGCGGGAGTGGGACCCAGTACTTC | TRBD2 | TRBJ2-5 | NA | TRBV11-2
CASSLLAGPSTDTQYF | TGCGCCAGCAGCTTGTTAGCGGGGCCGAGCACAGATACGCAGTATTTT | TRBD2 | TRBJ2-3 | NA | TRBV5-1
CASSSDRGRGFGYTF | TGTGCCAGCAGCTCGGACAGGGGGCGCGGGTTTGGCTACACCTTC | TRBD1 | TRBJ1-2 | NA | TRBV7-2
CASGGDRVYEQYF | TGTGCCAGCGGGGGGGACAGAGTCTACGAGCAGTACTTC | NA | TRBJ2-7 | NA | TRBV6-6
CASSPRQISNQPQHF | TGTGCCAGCTCACCTCGGCAGATTAGCAATCAGCCCCAGCATTTT | NA | TRBJ1-5 | NA | TRBV18
CASSPPSRMNTEAFF | TGTGCCAGCTCACCACCGTCCAGAATGAACACTGAAGCTTTCTTT | NA | TRBJ1-1 | NA | TRBV18
CASSVAGGPSVAGELFF | TGTGCCAGCAGCGTAGCGGGGGGGCCCTCGGTTGCCGGGGAGCTGTTTTTT | TRBD2 | TRBJ2-2 | NA | TRBV9
CASSIEGGPRPQHF | TGTGCCAGTAGTATAGAGGGGGGGCCCCGGCCCCAGCATTTT | NA | TRBJ1-5 | NA | TRBV19